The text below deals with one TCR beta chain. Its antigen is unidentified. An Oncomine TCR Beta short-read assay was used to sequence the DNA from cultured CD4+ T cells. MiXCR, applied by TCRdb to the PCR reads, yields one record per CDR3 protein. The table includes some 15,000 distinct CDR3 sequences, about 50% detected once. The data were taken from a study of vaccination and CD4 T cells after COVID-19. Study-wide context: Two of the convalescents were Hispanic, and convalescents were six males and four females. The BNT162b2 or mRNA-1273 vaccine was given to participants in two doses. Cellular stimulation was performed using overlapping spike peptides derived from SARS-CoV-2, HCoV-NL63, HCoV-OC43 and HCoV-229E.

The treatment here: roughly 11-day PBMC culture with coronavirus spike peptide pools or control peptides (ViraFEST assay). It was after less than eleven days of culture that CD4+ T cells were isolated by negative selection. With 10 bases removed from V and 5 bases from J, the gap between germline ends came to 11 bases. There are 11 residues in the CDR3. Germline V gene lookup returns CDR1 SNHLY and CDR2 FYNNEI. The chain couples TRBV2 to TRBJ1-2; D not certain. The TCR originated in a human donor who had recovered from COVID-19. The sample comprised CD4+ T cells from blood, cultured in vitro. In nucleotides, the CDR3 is TGTGCCACAACATACAGATATGGCTACACCTTC. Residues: CATTYRYGYTF.